This T cell receptor beta chain is drawn from a study of CD8 T cells in Susac syndrome. Fulfillment of recently defined diagnostic criteria for definite or probable disease was shown by the patients with Susac syndrome. With random hexamers, reverse transcription was performed on about 0.5 to 1 ug of RNA. Each CDR3 protein is one row after TCRdb ran MiXCR on the immunoSEQ multiplex PCR reads. This repertoire shows around 150,000 distinct CDR3 sequences, 85% to 95% found once; its top ten account for approximately 0.13%. V was shortened by 2 bases and J by 2 bases, with 9 bases between the two germline ends. The CDR3 has 13 amino acids. Looked up from germline, CDR1 is GTSNPN and CDR2 is SVGIG (reference sequence).

The sample consisted of CD4+ T cells from PBMCs. The sequence derives from a human donor with Susac syndrome. The chain joins TRBV30 to TRBJ1-2; D remains ambiguous. The CDR3 sequence: CAWSQDLNYGYTF. The CDR3 coding sequence is TGTGCCTGGAGTCAGGACCTCAACTATGGCTACACCTTC.